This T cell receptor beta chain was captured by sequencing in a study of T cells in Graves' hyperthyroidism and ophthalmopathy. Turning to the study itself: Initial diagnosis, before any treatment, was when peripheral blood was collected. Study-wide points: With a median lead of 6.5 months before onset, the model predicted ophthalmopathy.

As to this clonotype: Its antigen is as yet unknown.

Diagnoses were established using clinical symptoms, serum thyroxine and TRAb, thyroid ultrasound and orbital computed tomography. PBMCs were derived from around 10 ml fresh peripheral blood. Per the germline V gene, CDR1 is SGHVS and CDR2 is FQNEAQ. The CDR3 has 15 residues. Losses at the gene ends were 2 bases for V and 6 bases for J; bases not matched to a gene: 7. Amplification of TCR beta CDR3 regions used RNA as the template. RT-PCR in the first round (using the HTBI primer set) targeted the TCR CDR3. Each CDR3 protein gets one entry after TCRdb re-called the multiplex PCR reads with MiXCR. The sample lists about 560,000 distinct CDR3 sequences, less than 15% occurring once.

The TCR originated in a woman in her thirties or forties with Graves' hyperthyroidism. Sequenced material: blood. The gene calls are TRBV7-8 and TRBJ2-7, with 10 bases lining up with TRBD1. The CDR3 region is CASSLIDRGRSEQYF. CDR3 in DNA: TGTGCCAGCAGCTTAATAGACAGGGGGCGAAGCGAGCAGTACTTC.